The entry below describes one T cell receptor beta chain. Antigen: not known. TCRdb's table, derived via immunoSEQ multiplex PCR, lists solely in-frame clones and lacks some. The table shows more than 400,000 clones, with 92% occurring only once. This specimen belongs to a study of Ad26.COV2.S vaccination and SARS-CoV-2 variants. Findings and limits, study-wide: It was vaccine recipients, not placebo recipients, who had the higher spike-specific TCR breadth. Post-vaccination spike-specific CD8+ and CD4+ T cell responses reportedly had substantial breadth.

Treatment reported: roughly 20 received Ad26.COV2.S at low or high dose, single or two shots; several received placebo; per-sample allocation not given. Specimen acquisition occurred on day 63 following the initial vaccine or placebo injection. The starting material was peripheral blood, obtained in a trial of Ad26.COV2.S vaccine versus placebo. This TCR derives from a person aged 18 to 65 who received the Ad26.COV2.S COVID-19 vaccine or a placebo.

The CDR3 here is CASSQNRGLSEKLFF. Written as DNA, the CDR3 is TGTGCCAGCAGTCAAAACAGGGGACTAAGTGAAAAACTGTTTTTT. This rearrangement joins TRBV6-5 to TRBJ1-4; 7 bases are a match to TRBD1. CDR1 and CDR2 from the germline V gene are MNHEY and SVGAGI. V lost 5 bases and J lost 7; bases outside the gene matches: 10. The CDR3 length is 15 residues.